This T cell receptor beta chain stems from a study of blood T cell repertoires in COVID-19 (TCRdb year 2020). Study-wide context: Samples covering the acute and convalescent phases of COVID-19 were provided by collaborators in the United States, Italy and Spain. The repertoires were released in a freely available public database intended as a resource for research on the immune response to SARS-CoV-2. Where HLA class I and class II types were available, the types were taken from metadata supplied by the sample provider, not from assay-based typing. Sample metadata almost always included a de-identified subject ID, COVID-19 status, age in years and sex. Subjects who had been exposed to COVID-19, were actively infected with it, or had recovered from it provided the deeply sampled blood TCRbeta repertoires that made up the dataset. The samples were drawn from the first 160 participants of the ongoing ImmuneRACE study and from 950 to 1,500 subjects provided by 6 global collaborators. The material from the prospective study consisted of cDNA or gDNA derived from T cells, B-cell-depleted T cells, or PBMCs.

The paper's findings and limits, for the study overall: Clinical and demographic metadata were provided uncurated, with the amount varying by source and participant.

A remark on this clone: The clone's antigen remains unknown. No base qualities exist here, and no much larger clone lies one base off it.

Including the terminal cysteine and phenylalanine, the CDR3 comprises 14 residues. Just CDR3 DNA is preserved here, 42 bases in frame from base 1. The germline V gene encodes CDR1 LNHDA and CDR2 SQIVND (reference sequence). V was cut back by 2 bases and J by 4 bases, leaving a gap of 9 bases between them. TCRbeta CDR3 regions were amplified from genomic DNA by means of the immunoSEQ Assay, a bias-controlled multiplex PCR. Processing in the source paper ran as follows. Within the assay, amplification of reference gene primers was used to estimate how many nucleated cells each sample contained. To quantify the absolute abundance of each unique TCRbeta CDR3 rearrangement, sequence reads were collapsed and filtered. For each sample, productive Simpson clonality was calculated as the square root of Simpson's diversity index over productive rearrangements. Sourced from immuneACCESS, this table was stored by TCRdb with only in-frame sequences that have V and J called. A share of the clones is absent; for the studies checked, an unresolved V gene accounts for under half, and the remainder has no known explanation. V, J and clone size derive from that table, while D and trimming were established from the DNA sequence. The table for this sample lists about 31,000 clones; approximately 90% of them were counted only once. 5% to 7% of the sample lies in the top ten.

Whole blood was collected in K2EDTA tubes by collaborating institutions according to the institutions' own protocols. For TCRbeta analysis, collaborator samples were shipped as frozen whole blood, as isolated PBMCs, or as DNA extracted from either sample type. The sequencing sample was made of peripheral blood. This clonotype was sampled from a human donor in a cohort sampled during active COVID-19. The chain employs TRBV19 and TRBJ1-3, with the D segment identity uncertain. The DNA sequence is TGTGCCAGTAGTATACCCCGAGCGGGAAACACCATATATTTT. Its protein is CASSIPRAGNTIYF.